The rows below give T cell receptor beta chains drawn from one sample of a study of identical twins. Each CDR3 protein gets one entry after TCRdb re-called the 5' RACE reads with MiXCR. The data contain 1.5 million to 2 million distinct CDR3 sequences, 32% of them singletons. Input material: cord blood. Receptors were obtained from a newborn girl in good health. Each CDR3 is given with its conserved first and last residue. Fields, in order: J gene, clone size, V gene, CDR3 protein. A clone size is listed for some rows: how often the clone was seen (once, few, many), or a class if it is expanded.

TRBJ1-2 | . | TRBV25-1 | CASSESILRGGGYTF
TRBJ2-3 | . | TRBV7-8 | CASSLGDREIADTQYF
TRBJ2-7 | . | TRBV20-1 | CSAAGTRRYEQYF
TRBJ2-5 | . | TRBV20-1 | CSASGRGRLQETQYF
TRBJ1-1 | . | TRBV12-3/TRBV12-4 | CASNRDREAPEAFF
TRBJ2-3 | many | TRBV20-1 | CSARDQGGTDTQYF
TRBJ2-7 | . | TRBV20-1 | CSAPFSSYEQYF
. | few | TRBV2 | CASSERGRGIQYF
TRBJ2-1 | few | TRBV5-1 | CASSLEARQGYLGNEQFF
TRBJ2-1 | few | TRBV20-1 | CSAREYRTSGGRNEQFF
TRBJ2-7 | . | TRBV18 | CASSPGIEQYF
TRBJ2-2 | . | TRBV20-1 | CSARGLAGVRTGELFF
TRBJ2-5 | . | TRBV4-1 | CASSQSSTGGRINEQYF
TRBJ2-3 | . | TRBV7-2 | CASSFTGTTNTDTQYF
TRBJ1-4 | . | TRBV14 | CASSQSGTEEKLFF